A single sample is the source of the 30 T cell receptor beta chains below, sequenced in a study of cytomegalovirus exposure and HLA in healthy donors. Amplification used 60 Vbeta primers and 13 Jbeta primers. Sequenced by immunoSEQ multiplex PCR; TCRdb stores in-frame clones only, minus some. The table includes some 130,000 clones, around 80% detected once. Sequencing used PBMCs. These TCRs come from a man aged 25 to 40 in good health.

The V and J genes are TRBV2 and TRBJ2-1; the match to TRBD1 covers 8 bases. CDR3 length: 14 amino acids. V was pared by 5 bases and J by 9 bases, with 9 bases of the junction left unmatched. Germline CDR1 is SNHLY and CDR2 is FYNNEI. CDR3 DNA: TGTGCCAGCAGTCCTCACGGACAGGGTGGTGAGCAGTTCTTC. Translated: CASSPHGQGGEQFF.

The V call is TRBV12-5, the J call TRBJ1-5, with D tentatively TRBD1 (5 bases). Trimming removed 4 bases from V and 1 base from J, with 17 bases in between. Germline values: CDR1 LGHNT, CDR2 FRNRAP. This CDR3 has 17 residues. The CDR3 sequence is CASGWGEKAGSNQPQHF. CDR3 nucleotide sequence: TGTGCTAGTGGTTGGGGGGAAAAAGCGGGGAGCAATCAGCCCCAGCATTTT.

As to this clone: A junction end diverges from the germline sequence, so it may reflect a read error. The chain couples TRBV18 to TRBJ1-5; 7 bases agree with TRBD1. This CDR3 spans 15 amino acids. Germline CDR1 is KGHSH and CDR2 is LQKENI. CDR3 region: CVSSLRAQGDQPQHF. The CDR3 nucleotides are TGTGTCAGCTCACTCCGGGCCCAGGGGGATCAGCCCCAGCATTTT.

This rearrangement joins TRBV27 to TRBJ2-3, with a possible D match to TRBD2 (5 bases). The ends were cut back, 6 bases at V and 2 bases at J, with 9 bases in the middle. The germline CDR1 and CDR2 sequences are MNHEY and SMNVEV (reference sequence). The CDR3 has 13 residues. The CDR3 loop reads CASRWTFTDTQYF. In nucleotides, the CDR3 is TGTGCCAGCAGGTGGACTTTCACAGATACGCAGTATTTT.

This clone was detected a few times. The rearrangement links TRBV18 to TRBJ2-7; 7 positions match TRBD1. J lost 5 bases, V lost 3 bases, and 7 bases had no gene match. The CDR3 spans 14 residues. In germline, CDR1 is KGHSH, CDR2 LQKENI. CDR3 loop: CASSPRGYFDEQYF. CDR3 nucleotide sequence: TGTGCCAGCTCACCCAGGGGGTATTTCGACGAGCAGTACTTC.

The chain carries TRBV19 and TRBJ1-2; D gene unclear. The germline gives CDR1 LNHDA, CDR2 SQIVND (reference sequence). The CDR3 is 15 residues long. V was shortened by 7 bases and J by 0 bases, with 15 bases between the two germline ends. The CDR3 coding sequence is TGTGCCAGTACCCTAGTTGGTGTCCCTAACTATGGCTACACCTTC. Its protein is CASTLVGVPNYGYTF.

This sequence joins TRBV29-1 and TRBJ2-5; 13 nucleotides match TRBD2. The CDR3 has 15 amino acids. Trimming removed 4 bases from V and 4 bases from J; junction bases left unmatched: 6. The germline V gene encodes CDR1 SQVTM and CDR2 ANQGSEA. CDR3 DNA: TGCAGCGTTGGGACTAGCGGGAGTAGGTCAGAGACCCAGTACTTC. The encoded protein is CSVGTSGSRSETQYF.

The chain has TRBV5-1 and TRBJ2-7, with 9 positions matching TRBD2. The V segment lost 3 bases and the J segment 2 bases; nucleotides outside the gene matches: 9. CDR1 and CDR2 from the germline V gene are SGHRS and YFSETQ. The CDR3 is 16 residues long. DNA for the CDR3: TGCGCCAGCAGCTGGGACGTAGCGGGGGCTACCTACGAGCAGTACTTC. Protein sequence: CASSWDVAGATYEQYF.

Remarks on this clone: One end of the junction does not line up with germline, which may come from a read error. This chain connects TRBV27 to TRBJ2-7, with TRBD2 matching 16 bases. The germline CDR1 and CDR2 sequences are MNHEY and SMNVEV (reference sequence). The CDR3 has 13 residues. The CDR3 sequence: CASSLGLAGGQRF. CDR3 nucleotides: TGTGCCAGCAGTTTGGGACTAGCGGGAGGGCAACGCTTC.

V and J are TRBV2 and TRBJ1-5; D is undetermined. Germline loops: CDR1 SNHLY, CDR2 FYNNEI. This CDR3 region has 15 residues. V was pared by 8 bases and J by 2 bases, with 16 bases between. The CDR3 protein is CASRIEALGNQPQHF. As DNA, the CDR3 is TGTGCCAGCCGTATAGAAGCCCTTGGCAATCAGCCCCAGCATTTT.

CDR3 nucleotide sequence: TGTGCCAGCCGGGACAGGGCGAGCTATGGCTACACCTTC. Its translation: CASRDRASYGYTF. V usage is TRBV2 and J usage is TRBJ1-2; the match to TRBD1 covers 9 bases. CDR1 is SNHLY, CDR2 FYNNEI, per germline. The CDR3 contains 13 residues. The J segment lost 4 bases and the V segment lost 8 bases, leaving 5 bases of the junction unmatched.

CDR3 region: CASSARPVSYNEQFF. The CDR3 coding sequence is TGTGCCAGCAGCGCCAGGCCTGTCTCCTACAATGAGCAGTTCTTC. The V and J genes are TRBV9 and TRBJ2-1; the D is unclear. V shed 3 bases and J shed 0 bases, with 10 bases lying between them. This CDR3 contains 15 residues. Germline V gene sequence: CDR1 SGDLS, CDR2 YYNGEE. Looking up the rest from reference TRBV9 and TRBJ2-1 gives the full variable domain: DSGVTQTPKHLITATGQRVTLRCSPRSGDLSVYWYQQSLDQGLQFLIQYYNGEERAKGNILERFSAQQFPDLHSELNLSSLELGDSALYFCASSARPVSYNEQFFGPGTRLTVL.

This sequence joins TRBV28 and TRBJ2-5; 11 bases are a match to TRBD2. The J call may be wrong; the DNA end is better matched by TRBJ2-7. The CDR3 has 15 amino acids. Germline V CDR1 and CDR2: MDHEN, SYDVKM. Here the CDR3 DNA reads TGTGCCAGCAGTGCCTCACTAGCGGGAGACAACGAGCAGTACTTC. Its protein is CASSASLAGDNEQYF.

J is TRBJ1-4 and V is TRBV9; the match to TRBD1 covers 7 bases. CDR1 is SGDLS and CDR2 is YYNGEE in the germline V gene. The CDR3 has 15 amino acids. V lost 4 bases and J lost 8; bases outside the gene matches: 11. Here the CDR3 DNA reads TGTGCCAGCAGCTCTAGGAGGCAGGGGGAGGAAAAACTGTTTTTT. This codes for CASSSRRQGEEKLFF.

The rearrangement joins TRBV5-1 to TRBJ1-1, with a possible D match to TRBD1 (6 bases). The V end was cut by 4 bases, the J end by 3 bases, with 10 bases between. The CDR3 sequence is 13 residues long. Germline CDR1 is SGHRS and CDR2 is YFSETQ. Here the CDR3 DNA reads TGCGCCAGCAGCCCTCAGGGGTACACTGAAGCTTTCTTT. It codes for CASSPQGYTEAFF.

The V call is TRBV7-9, the J call TRBJ2-3; D is unclear. V lost 3 bases, J lost 5 bases, and 15 bases lay in between. There are 15 residues in the CDR3. Looked up from germline, CDR1 is SEHNR and CDR2 is FQNEAQ (reference sequence). The CDR3 DNA reads TGTGCCAGCAGCTTTCTCGGCAGGTTGATAGATACGCAGTATTTT. Translated: CASSFLGRLIDTQYF.

This clone was found once. The rearrangement uses TRBV10-1 and TRBJ2-5; 10 bases align to TRBD1. The CDR3 is made up of 16 amino acids. Germline assignment: CDR1 WNHNN and CDR2 SYGVQD (reference sequence). The junction had 2 bases not matched to a gene; V was cut back by 0 bases and J by 1 base. The CDR3 sequence is CASSESWDRGQETQYF. CDR3 DNA sequence: TGCGCCAGCAGTGAGTCTTGGGACAGGGGCCAAGAGACCCAGTACTTC.

The gene calls are TRBV7-2 and TRBJ1-2; D perhaps matches TRBD1 (6 bases). This CDR3 region has 14 residues. The V and J ends lost 5 bases and 4 bases respectively, with 14 bases between them. In germline, CDR1 is SGHTA, CDR2 FQGNSA. The CDR3 loop reads CASSEQQGTYGYTF. The CDR3 bases are TGTGCCAGCAGCGAGCAACAGGGTACCTATGGCTACACCTTC.

This chain connects TRBV5-1 to TRBJ2-6, with TRBD1 matching over 12 bases. V lost 5 bases and J lost 3; bases outside the gene matches: 9. The CDR3 extends over 18 amino acids. Germline-derived CDR1 and CDR2 are SGHRS and YFSETQ. The CDR3 DNA sequence: TGCGCCAGCAGGGTCCTAGGGACAGGGGGCGGTGGGGCCAACGTCCTGACTTTC. Its protein product is CASRVLGTGGGGANVLTF.

The chain joins TRBV5-1 to TRBJ2-1; 9 bases are shared with TRBD2. The V gene's germline CDR1 is SGHRS and CDR2 YFSETQ. This CDR3 has 15 residues. The V segment lost 5 bases and the J segment 7 bases; nucleotides outside the gene matches: 10. As DNA, the CDR3 is TGCGCCAGCAGAGGGATTAGCGGGAGTCCGAATGAGCAGTTCTTC. Translation: CASRGISGSPNEQFF.

The V and J genes are TRBV7-9 and TRBJ1-2; TRBD1 is a possible D gene (6 bases). The CDR3 covers 16 residues. Germline CDR1 reads SEHNR; CDR2 reads FQNEAQ (reference sequence). Deletions cut 1 base from V and 5 bases from J, with 17 bases between. The CDR3 spells CASSLGGSRGGYGYTF. CDR3 bases: TGTGCCAGCAGCTTAGGTGGTAGCAGGGGCGGATATGGCTACACCTTC.

This chain uses TRBV7-8 with TRBJ1-3, with unresolved D. Trimming took off 5 bases at V and 0 bases at J, with 14 bases between the two ends. Per the germline V gene, CDR1 is SGHVS and CDR2 is FQNEAQ. The CDR3 consists of 16 residues. The CDR3 nucleotides read TGTGCCAGCAGCCGGAGAGGAAGGCCCTCTGGAAACACCATATATTTT. Its translation: CASSRRGRPSGNTIYF.

V usage is TRBV28 and J usage is TRBJ1-3; TRBD1 matches at 8 bases. Germline CDR1 and CDR2: MDHEN and SYDVKM. Trimming took 5 bases from V and 8 from J; bases not matched to a gene: 14. The CDR3 covers 16 residues. CDR3: CASSLEWTGKRDTIYF. CDR3 DNA sequence: TGTGCCAGCAGTCTAGAATGGACAGGGAAGAGGGACACCATATATTTT. Using reference TRBV28 and TRBJ1-3 for the parts outside the CDR3, the full variable domain is DVKVTQSSRYLVKRTGEKVFLECVQDMDHENMFWYRQDPGLGLRLIYFSYDVKMKEKGDIPEGYSVSREKKERFSLILESASTNQTSMYLCASSLEWTGKRDTIYFGEGSWLTVV.

J is TRBJ1-2 and V is TRBV7-9; 12 nucleotides agree with TRBD1. CDR3 length: 16 amino acids. In germline, CDR1 is SEHNR, CDR2 FQNEAQ (reference sequence). V lost 6 bases to trimming and J lost 8 bases; unmatched junction nucleotides: 13. CDR3 protein: CASREPGQGARSGYTF. In DNA, the CDR3 is TGTGCCAGCAGAGAACCGGGACAGGGGGCGAGGAGCGGCTACACCTTC.

The CDR3 DNA reads as TGCGCCAGCAGCCAAGTAAAGGGGCCCTACGAGCAGTACTTC. This encodes CASSQVKGPYEQYF. The chain is built from TRBV4-3 and TRBJ2-7, with TRBD1 as a possible D gene (5 bases). Germline V gene data show CDR1 as LGHNA and CDR2 as YSLEER. V was cut by 1 base and J by 2 bases, with 9 bases left in between. The CDR3 runs to 14 residues.

The V and J genes are TRBV13 and TRBJ2-7; D gene uncertain. Deletions cut 0 bases from V and 0 bases from J, with 6 bases between. Germline loops: CDR1 PRHDT, CDR2 FYEKMQ (reference sequence). This CDR3 region has 14 residues. The CDR3 region is CASSLGTYSYEQYF. The CDR3 region has the DNA TGTGCCAGCAGCTTAGGTACCTACTCCTACGAGCAGTACTTC.

J is TRBJ2-1 and V is TRBV15; 9 bases agree with TRBD2. The CDR3 totals 15 residues. The V gene end was trimmed by 1 base and the J gene end by 6 bases; junction bases not matched to a gene: 4. Per germline, CDR1 LNHNV and CDR2 YYDKDF (reference sequence). CDR3 region: CATSRGGTSRNEQFF. The CDR3 DNA sequence: TGTGCCACCAGCAGAGGGGGGACTAGCCGCAATGAGCAGTTCTTC.

This sequence joins TRBV28 and TRBJ2-7, with 7 bases aligning to TRBD2. The CDR3 is 15 amino acids. J lost 1 base, V lost 3 bases, and 6 bases had no gene match. Germline CDR1 is MDHEN and CDR2 is SYDVKM. CDR3 DNA: TGTGCCAGCAGTTTTCGGGGGGTCCCATCCTACGAGCAGTACTTC. Protein sequence: CASSFRGVPSYEQYF. The variable domain in full, completed from reference TRBV28 and TRBJ2-7, reads DVKVTQSSRYLVKRTGEKVFLECVQDMDHENMFWYRQDPGLGLRLIYFSYDVKMKEKGDIPEGYSVSREKKERFSLILESASTNQTSMYLCASSFRGVPSYEQYFGPGTRLTVT.

The V call is TRBV14, the J call TRBJ2-1, with unresolved D. Germline V gives CDR1 SGHDN, CDR2 FVKESK. The CDR3 contains 14 residues. Trimming took 2 bases from V and 7 from J, leaving 12 bases between them. The CDR3 nucleotides read TGTGCCAGCAGCCAACGTCCGAAGAGGAATGAGCAGTTCTTC. Protein sequence: CASSQRPKRNEQFF.

The V call is TRBV27, the J call TRBJ2-1, with 11 nucleotides matching TRBD2. Losses at the gene ends were 6 bases for V and 6 bases for J; bases not matched to a gene: 13. The CDR3 has 17 residues. Germline CDR1 and CDR2: MNHEY and SMNVEV (reference sequence). In DNA, the CDR3 is TGTGCCAGCAGCCAAAGCCCGGGACTAGCGGATTGCAATGAGCAGTTCTTC. The encoded protein is CASSQSPGLADCNEQFF.